This entry describes one T cell receptor (beta chain). Antigen specificity is unknown. The data were taken from a study of CD4 T cells in relation to SARS-CoV-2 and coronaviruses. Findings and caveats of the study: The cross-reactivity analysis covered only spike protein, not other viral proteins.

Trimming took 4 bases from V and 6 from J, leaving 13 bases between them. Per the germline V gene, CDR1 is LNHDA and CDR2 is SQIVND (reference sequence). The CDR3 covers 13 residues. Method: immunoSEQ multiplex PCR; TCRdb's copy keeps in-frame clones and lacks some. This repertoire shows 60,000 or so clones, about 94% found once; its top ten account for roughly 0.14%. The unexposed donors gave CD4+ T cells in about 2011-2018, prior to COVID-19. The sample was naive CD4+ T cells from PBMCs. Subset reported: naive CD4+ T cells isolated by negative enrichment. This sequence joins TRBV19 and TRBJ2-7; D gene unclear. The TCR was taken from a human donor in good health. In DNA form, the CDR3 reads TGTGCCAGTAGTAAGAATCACAAGGCCGAGCAGTACTTC. Translated: CASSKNHKAEQYF.